This TCR beta chain is drawn from a study of blood T cell repertoires in COVID-19. V gave up 6 bases and J gave up 7 bases; unmatched junction bases: 10. From germline, CDR1 is MDHEN and CDR2 SYDVKM. This CDR3 is 14 amino acids long. Per the authors' pipeline: Cell counts per sample came from amplifying reference gene primers. Assay: immunoSEQ multiplex PCR; the TCRdb copy retains only in-frame clones and omits some. The DNA was the basis for D and trimming; V, J and clone size are from that table. In the table there are about 160,000 clones, approximately 90% of which are singletons. The sample comprised peripheral blood. V is TRBV28 and J is TRBJ1-2; TRBD1 aligns across 8 bases. The clonotype was recovered from a woman in her 70s with COVID-19, enrolled during active disease. This CDR3 reads CASRTGTGGFGYTF. The CDR3 nucleotides read TGTGCCAGCAGGACAGGAACAGGGGGTTTTGGCTACACCTTC.